The 5 T cell receptor beta chains presented below share a single source sample, sequenced in a study of blood T cells in healthy people across ages. A sample-barcoded 5' primer and a J-beta primer mix were used in a second PCR of roughly 6 to 11 cycles. One entry per CDR3 protein, called by TCRdb with MiXCR from the 5' RACE reads. The table has around 320,000 distinct CDR3 sequences, roughly 27% seen once. The sample consisted of blood. Receptor source: a woman in her seventies in good health.

This clonotype has just a few counts. The J gene is TRBJ1-5, the V gene TRBV29-1, with a tentative D call TRBD1 (5 bases). This CDR3 comprises 14 residues. Trimming removed 4 bases at V and 1 base at J, with 11 bases between. Germline CDR1 reads SQVTM; CDR2 reads ANQGSEA. Here the CDR3 DNA reads TGCAGCGTTGGATCGGGGCGAAGCAATCAGCCCCAGCATTTT. This sequence encodes CSVGSGRSNQPQHF.

V gene TRBV28 combines with J gene TRBJ2-1; 9 nucleotides align to TRBD1. Trimming cost V 7 bases and J 4 bases; bases outside gene matches: 5. The CDR3 sequence is 14 residues long. CDR1 is MDHEN and CDR2 is SYDVKM in the germline V gene. The DNA for the CDR3 is TGTGCCAGCACGAGACAGGGGGGTTACAATGAGCAGTTCTTC. Its protein product is CASTRQGGYNEQFF.

A few counts support this clonotype. J is TRBJ2-7 and V is TRBV6-5; a possible D gene is TRBD1 (6 bases). Deletions cut 0 bases from V and 3 bases from J, with 21 bases between. In germline, CDR1 is MNHEY, CDR2 SVGAGI. This CDR3 has 18 amino acids. The CDR3, as DNA: TGTGCCAGCAGTTACTCGAGCCAGGGGTTCGGACGAGACTACGAGCAGTACTTC. This encodes CASSYSSQGFGRDYEQYF.

This clonotype has only a few counts. An end of the junction differs from the germline gene, which may be a read error. The V and J genes are TRBV4-2 and TRBJ1-4; the D gene is possibly TRBD1 (5 bases). The CDR3 sequence is 13 residues long. Germline V lookup: CDR1 LGHNA, CDR2 YNFKEQ. CDR3 DNA: TGTGCCAGCAGCCAAGGGGGGGACCGCCCGACGGTCTTT. This gives the protein CASSQGGDRPTVF.

This sequence joins TRBV6-5 and TRBJ1-1; D is unclear. The CDR3 spans 13 residues. Between the trimmed V and J ends, which lost 5 bases and 1 base, there was a span of 8 bases. Germline-derived CDR1 and CDR2 are MNHEY and SVGAGI. DNA of the CDR3: TGTGCCAGCAGTAGGATAGGGAACACTGAAGCTTTCTTT. Translation: CASSRIGNTEAFF.